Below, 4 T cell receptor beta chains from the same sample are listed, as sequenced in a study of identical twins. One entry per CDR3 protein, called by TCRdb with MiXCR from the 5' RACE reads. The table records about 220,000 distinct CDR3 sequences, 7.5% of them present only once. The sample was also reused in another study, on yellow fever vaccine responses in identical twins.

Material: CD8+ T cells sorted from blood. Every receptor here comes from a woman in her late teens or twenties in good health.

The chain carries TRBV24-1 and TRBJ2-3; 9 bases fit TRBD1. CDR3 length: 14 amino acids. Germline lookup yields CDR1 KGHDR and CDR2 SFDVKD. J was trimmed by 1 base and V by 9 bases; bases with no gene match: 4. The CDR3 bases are TGTGCCACCCGGGGACAGGGAGGCACAGATACGCAGTATTTT. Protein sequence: CATRGQGGTDTQYF.

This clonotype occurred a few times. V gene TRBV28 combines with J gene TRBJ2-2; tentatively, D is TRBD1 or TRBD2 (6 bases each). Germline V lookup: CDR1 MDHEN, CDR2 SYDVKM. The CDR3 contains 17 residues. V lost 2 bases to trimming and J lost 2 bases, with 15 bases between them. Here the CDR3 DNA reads TGTGCCAGCAGTTTAATCGTGGGGGGCGCTAACACCGGGGAGCTGTTTTTT. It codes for CASSLIVGGANTGELFF.

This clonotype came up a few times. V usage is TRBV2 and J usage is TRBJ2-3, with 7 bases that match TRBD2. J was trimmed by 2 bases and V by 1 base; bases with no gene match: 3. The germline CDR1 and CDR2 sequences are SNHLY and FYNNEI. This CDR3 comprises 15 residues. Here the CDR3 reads CASSEELALTDTQYF. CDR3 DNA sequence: TGTGCCAGCAGTGAAGAACTAGCGCTCACAGATACGCAGTATTTT.

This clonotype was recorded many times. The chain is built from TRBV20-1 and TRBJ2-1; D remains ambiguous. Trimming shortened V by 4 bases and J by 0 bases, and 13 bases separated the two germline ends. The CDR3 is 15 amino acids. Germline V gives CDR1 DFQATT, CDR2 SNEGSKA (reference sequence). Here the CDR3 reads CSAIGGETSYNEQFF. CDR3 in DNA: TGCAGTGCTATTGGCGGAGAGACCTCCTACAATGAGCAGTTCTTC.